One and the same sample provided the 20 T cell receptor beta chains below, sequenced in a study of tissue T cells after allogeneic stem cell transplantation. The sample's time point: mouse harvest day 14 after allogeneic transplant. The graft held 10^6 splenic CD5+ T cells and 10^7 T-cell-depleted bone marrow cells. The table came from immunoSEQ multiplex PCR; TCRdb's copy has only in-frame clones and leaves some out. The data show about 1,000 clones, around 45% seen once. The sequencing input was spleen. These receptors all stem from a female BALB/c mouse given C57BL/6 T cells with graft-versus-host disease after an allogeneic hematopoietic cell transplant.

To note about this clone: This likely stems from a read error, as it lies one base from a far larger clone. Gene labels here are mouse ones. Incomplete CDR3 DNA: TGTGCCAGCAGCTTGGGACTGGGGGGAAGTCAAAACACCTTGTAC. Amino acid sequence: CASSLGLGGSQNTLY. The entire CDR3 reads CASSLGLGGSQNTLYF. The genes are TRBV4 and TRBJ2-4, with 12 bases matching TRBD2. The sequenced fragment ends 1 residue before the CDR3 boundary, so the rest is inferred from the germline J gene. V was clipped by 4 bases and J by 0 bases; unmatched bases: 2. The CDR3 length is 16 residues. Looked up from germline, CDR1 is LGHDT and CDR2 is YNNKQL (reference sequence).

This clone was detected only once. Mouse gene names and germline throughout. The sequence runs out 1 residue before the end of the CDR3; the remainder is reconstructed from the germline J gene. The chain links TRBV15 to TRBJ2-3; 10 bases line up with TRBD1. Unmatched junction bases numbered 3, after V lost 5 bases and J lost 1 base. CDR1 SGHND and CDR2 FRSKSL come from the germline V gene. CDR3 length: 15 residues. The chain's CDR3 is CASSETGGGAETLYF. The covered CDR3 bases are TGTGCCAGCAGTGAGACAGGGGGCGGTGCAGAAACGCTGTAT.

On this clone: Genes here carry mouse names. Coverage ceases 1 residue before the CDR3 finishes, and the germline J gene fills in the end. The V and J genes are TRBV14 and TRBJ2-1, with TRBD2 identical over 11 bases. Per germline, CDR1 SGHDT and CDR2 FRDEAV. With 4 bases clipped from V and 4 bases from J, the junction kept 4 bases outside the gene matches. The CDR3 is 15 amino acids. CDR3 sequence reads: CASSRWTGGYAEQFF. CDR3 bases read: TGTGCCAGCAGTCGTTGGACTGGGGGGTATGCTGAGCAGTTC.

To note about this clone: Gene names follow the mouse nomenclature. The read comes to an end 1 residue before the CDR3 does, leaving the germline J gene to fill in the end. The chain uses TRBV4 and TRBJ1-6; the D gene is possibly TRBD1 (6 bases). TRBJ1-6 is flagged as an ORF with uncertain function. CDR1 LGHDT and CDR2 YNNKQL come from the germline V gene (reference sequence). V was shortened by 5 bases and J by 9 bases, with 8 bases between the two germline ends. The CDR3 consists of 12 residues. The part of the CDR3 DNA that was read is TGTGCCAGCAGCACCAGGGGTTCGCCCCTCTAC. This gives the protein CASSTRGSPLY. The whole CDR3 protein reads CASSTRGSPLYF.

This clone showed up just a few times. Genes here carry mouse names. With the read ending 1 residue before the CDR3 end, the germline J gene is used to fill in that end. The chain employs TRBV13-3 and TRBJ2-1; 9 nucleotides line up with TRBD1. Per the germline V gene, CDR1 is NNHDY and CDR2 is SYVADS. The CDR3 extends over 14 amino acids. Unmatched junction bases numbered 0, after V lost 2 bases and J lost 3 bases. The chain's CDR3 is CASSETGGYAEQFF. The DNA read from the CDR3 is TGTGCCAGCAGTGAGACAGGGGGCTATGCTGAGCAGTTC.

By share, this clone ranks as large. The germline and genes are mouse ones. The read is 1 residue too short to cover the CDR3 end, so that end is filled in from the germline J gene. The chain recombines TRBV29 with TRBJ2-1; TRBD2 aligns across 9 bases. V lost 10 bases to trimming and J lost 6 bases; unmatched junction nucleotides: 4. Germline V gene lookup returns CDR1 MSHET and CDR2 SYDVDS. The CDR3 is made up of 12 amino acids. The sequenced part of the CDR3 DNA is TGTGCTATAACTGGGGGGATTGCTGAGCAGTTC. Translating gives CAITGGIAEQF. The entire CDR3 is CAITGGIAEQFF.

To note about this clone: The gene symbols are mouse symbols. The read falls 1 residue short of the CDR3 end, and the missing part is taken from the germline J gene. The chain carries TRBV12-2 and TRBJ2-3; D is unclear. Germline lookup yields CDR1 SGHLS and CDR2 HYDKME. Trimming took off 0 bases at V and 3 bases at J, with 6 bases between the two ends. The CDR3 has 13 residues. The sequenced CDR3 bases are TGTGCCAGCTCTCTCGATAGGGCAGAAACGCTGTAT. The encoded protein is CASSLDRAETLY. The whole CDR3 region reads CASSLDRAETLYF.

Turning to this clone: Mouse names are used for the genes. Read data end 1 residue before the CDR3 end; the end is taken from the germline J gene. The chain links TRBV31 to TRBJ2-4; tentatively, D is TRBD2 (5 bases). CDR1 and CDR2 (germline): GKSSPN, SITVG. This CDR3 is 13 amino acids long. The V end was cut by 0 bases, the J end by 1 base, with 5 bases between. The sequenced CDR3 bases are TGTGCCTGGAGTCTTGGGGGTCAAAACACCTTGTAC. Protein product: CAWSLGGQNTLY. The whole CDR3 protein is CAWSLGGQNTLYF.

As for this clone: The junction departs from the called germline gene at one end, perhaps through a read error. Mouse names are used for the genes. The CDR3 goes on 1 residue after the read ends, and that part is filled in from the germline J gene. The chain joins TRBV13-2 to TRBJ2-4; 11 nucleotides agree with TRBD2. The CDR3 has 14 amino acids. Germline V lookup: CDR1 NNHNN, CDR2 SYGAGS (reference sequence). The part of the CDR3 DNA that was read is TGTGCCAGCGGAGGACTGGGGGGAGGAAACATCTTGTAC. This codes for CASGGLGGGNILY. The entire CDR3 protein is CASGGLGGGNILYF.

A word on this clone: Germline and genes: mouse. CDR3: CASSQDWEDTQYF. CDR3 DNA, as far as it was read: TGTGCCAGCAGCCAAGACTGGGAGGACACCCAGTAC. This chain connects TRBV2 to TRBJ2-5, with D perhaps TRBD2 (5 bases). The read ends 1 residue shy of where the CDR3 ends; the end is completed using the germline J gene. Germline loops: CDR1 LGHNA, CDR2 YSYQKL. The CDR3 extends over 13 amino acids. Between the trimmed V and J ends, which lost 0 bases and 6 bases, there was a span of 7 bases. Filled out from reference TRBV2 and TRBJ2-5, the complete variable domain reads DPKIIQKPKYLVAVTGSEKILICEQYLGHNAMYWYRQSAKKPLEFMFSYSYQKLMDNQTASSRFQPQSSKKNHLDLQITALKPDDSATYFCASSQDWEDTQYFGPGTRLLVL.

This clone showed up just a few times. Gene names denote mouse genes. CDR3 protein: CASSPEFNQDTQYF. The sequenced CDR3 bases are TGTGCCAGCAGTCCAGAGTTTAACCAAGACACCCAGTAC. The chain employs TRBV19 and TRBJ2-5, with D hard to call. The CDR3 is cut off 1 residue early in the read; its end comes from the germline J gene. The germline gives CDR1 FNHDT, CDR2 SITEND (reference sequence). The CDR3 runs to 14 residues. V was trimmed by 4 bases and J by 0 bases, leaving 9 bases between them.

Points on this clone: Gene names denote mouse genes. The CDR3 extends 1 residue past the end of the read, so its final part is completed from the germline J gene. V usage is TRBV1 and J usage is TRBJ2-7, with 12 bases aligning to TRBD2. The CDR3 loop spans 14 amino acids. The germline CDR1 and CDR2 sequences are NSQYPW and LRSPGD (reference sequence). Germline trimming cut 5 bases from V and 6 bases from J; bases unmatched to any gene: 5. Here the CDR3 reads CTCSNRDWGVEQYF. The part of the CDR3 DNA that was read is TGCACCTGCAGTAACCGGGACTGGGGGGTTGAACAGTAC.

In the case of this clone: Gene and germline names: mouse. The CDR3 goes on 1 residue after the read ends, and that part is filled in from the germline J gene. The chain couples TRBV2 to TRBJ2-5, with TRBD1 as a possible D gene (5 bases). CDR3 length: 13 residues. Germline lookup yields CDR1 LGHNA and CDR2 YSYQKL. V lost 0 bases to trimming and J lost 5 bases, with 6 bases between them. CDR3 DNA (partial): TGTGCCAGCAGCCAAGAGAGGGGAGACACCCAGTAC. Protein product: CASSQERGDTQY. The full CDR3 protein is CASSQERGDTQYF.

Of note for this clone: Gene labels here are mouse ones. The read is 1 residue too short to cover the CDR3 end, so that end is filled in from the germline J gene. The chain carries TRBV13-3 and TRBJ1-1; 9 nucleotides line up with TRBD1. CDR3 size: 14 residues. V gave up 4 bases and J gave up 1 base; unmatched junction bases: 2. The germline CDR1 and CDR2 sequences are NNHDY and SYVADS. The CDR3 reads CASSLTGGNTEVFF. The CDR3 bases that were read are TGTGCCAGCAGTTTGACAGGGGGGAACACAGAAGTCTTC.

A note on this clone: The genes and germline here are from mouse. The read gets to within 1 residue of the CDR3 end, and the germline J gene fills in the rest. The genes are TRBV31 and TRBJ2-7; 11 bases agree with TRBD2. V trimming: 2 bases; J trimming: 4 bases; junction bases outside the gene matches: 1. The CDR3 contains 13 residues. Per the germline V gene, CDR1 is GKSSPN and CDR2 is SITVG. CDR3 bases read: TGTGCCTGGAGTGGGGACTGGGGGTATGAACAGTAC. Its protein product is CAWSGDWGYEQY. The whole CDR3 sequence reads CAWSGDWGYEQYF.

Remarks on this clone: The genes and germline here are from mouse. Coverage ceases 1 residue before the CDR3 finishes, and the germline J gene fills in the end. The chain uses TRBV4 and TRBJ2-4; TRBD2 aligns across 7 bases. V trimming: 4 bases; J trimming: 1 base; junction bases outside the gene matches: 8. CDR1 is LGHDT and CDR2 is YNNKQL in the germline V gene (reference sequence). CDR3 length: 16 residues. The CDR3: CASSSGLRGGQNTLYF. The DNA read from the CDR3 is TGTGCCAGCAGCTCGGGACTGAGGGGAGGTCAAAACACCTTGTAC.

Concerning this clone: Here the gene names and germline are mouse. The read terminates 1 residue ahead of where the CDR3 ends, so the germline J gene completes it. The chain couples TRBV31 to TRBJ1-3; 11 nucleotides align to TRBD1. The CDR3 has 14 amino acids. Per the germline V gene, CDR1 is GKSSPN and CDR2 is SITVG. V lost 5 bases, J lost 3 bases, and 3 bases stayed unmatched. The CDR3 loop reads CAWAGTGGGNTLYF. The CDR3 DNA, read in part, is TGTGCCTGGGCCGGGACAGGGGGTGGAAATACGCTCTAT.

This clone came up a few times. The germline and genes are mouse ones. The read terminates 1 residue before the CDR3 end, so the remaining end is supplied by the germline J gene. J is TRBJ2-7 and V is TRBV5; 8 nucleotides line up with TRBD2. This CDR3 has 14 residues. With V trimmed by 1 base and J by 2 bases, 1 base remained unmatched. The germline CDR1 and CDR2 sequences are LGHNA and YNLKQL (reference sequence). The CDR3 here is CASSQAWGAYEQYF. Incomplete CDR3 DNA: TGTGCCAGCAGCCAAGCCTGGGGGGCCTATGAACAGTAC.

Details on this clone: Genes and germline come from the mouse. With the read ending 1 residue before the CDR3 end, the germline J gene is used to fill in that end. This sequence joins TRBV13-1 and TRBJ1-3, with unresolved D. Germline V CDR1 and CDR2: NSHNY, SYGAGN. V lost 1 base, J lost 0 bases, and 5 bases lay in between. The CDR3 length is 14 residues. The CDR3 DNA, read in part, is TGTGCCAGCAGTGATTTAAGTTCTGGAAATACGCTCTAT. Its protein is CASSDLSSGNTLY. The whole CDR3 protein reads CASSDLSSGNTLYF.

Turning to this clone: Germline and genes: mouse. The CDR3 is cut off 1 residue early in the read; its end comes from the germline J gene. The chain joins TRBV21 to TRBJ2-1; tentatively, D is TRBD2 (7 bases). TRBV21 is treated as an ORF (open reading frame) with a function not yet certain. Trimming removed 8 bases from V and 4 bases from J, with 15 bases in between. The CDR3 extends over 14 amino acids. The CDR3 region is CASLPRGGYAEQFF. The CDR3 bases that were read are TGTGCTAGCCTCCCAAGGGGGGGGTATGCTGAGCAGTTC.